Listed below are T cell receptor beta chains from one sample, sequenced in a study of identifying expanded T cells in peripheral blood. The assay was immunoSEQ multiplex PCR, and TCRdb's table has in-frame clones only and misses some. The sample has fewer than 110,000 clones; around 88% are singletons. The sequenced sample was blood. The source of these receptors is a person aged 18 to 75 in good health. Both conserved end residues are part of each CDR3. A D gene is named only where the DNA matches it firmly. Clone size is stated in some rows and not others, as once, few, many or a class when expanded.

cdr3_nt: TGTGCCAGCAGTGAAGTCGGAAATAGCAATCAGCCCCAGCATTTT
cdr3_aa: CASSEVGNSNQPQHF
v_call: TRBV28
clone_size: NA
j_call: TRBJ1-5
d_call: NA

cdr3_nt: TGCGCCAGCAGCCGTGCTCTAGCGGGGGTGATCCACAATGAGCAGTTCTTC
cdr3_aa: CASSRALAGVIHNEQFF
v_call: TRBV4-3
clone_size: NA
j_call: TRBJ2-1
d_call: TRBD2

cdr3_nt: TGTGCCACCAGCAGGGACACATGGGCGGGAGCGTACAATGAGCAGTTCTTC
cdr3_aa: CATSRDTWAGAYNEQFF
v_call: TRBV15
clone_size: NA
j_call: TRBJ2-1
d_call: TRBD2

cdr3_nt: TGTGCCAGCAGCCAGGACTTCCAAGAGACCCAGTACTTC
cdr3_aa: CASSQDFQETQYF
v_call: TRBV7-7
clone_size: NA
j_call: TRBJ2-5
d_call: NA

cdr3_nt: TGTGCCAGCAGCTTTGGGCCAGGCGGAACCGGGGAGCTGTTTTTT
cdr3_aa: CASSFGPGGTGELFF
v_call: TRBV7-6
clone_size: NA
j_call: TRBJ2-2
d_call: NA

cdr3_nt: TGTGCCAGCAGCGAGACAGGGGGCCCCACCTACGAGCAGTACTTC
cdr3_aa: CASSETGGPTYEQYF
v_call: TRBV9
clone_size: NA
j_call: TRBJ2-7
d_call: TRBD1

cdr3_nt: TGTGCCAGCAGCCCCCCCCTGAACTCTGGAAACACCATATATTTT
cdr3_aa: CASSPPLNSGNTIYF
v_call: TRBV28
clone_size: NA
j_call: TRBJ1-3
d_call: NA

cdr3_nt: TGTGCCAGCAGCTTAAGTCCATTGCACAATGAGCAGTTCTTC
cdr3_aa: CASSLSPLHNEQFF
v_call: TRBV11-2
clone_size: NA
j_call: TRBJ2-1
d_call: NA

cdr3_nt: TGTGCCAGCAGTTACACACAAAGCTACGAGCAGTACTTC
cdr3_aa: CASSYTQSYEQYF
v_call: TRBV6-6
clone_size: NA
j_call: TRBJ2-7
d_call: NA

cdr3_nt: TGTGCCAGCAGCTGGGACAGGGGGCTATGGGAGACCCAGTACTTC
cdr3_aa: CASSWDRGLWETQYF
v_call: TRBV5-5
clone_size: NA
j_call: TRBJ2-5
d_call: TRBD1

cdr3_nt: TGTGCCAGCAGCGCGGCCTCATGGGGTGGTACTGAAGCTTTCTTT
cdr3_aa: CASSAASWGGTEAFF
v_call: TRBV5-5
clone_size: NA
j_call: TRBJ1-1
d_call: NA

cdr3_nt: TGTGCCAGCTCACCCGGTAGCAATCAGCCCCAGCATTTT
cdr3_aa: CASSPGSNQPQHF
v_call: TRBV18
clone_size: NA
j_call: TRBJ1-5
d_call: NA

cdr3_nt: TGCGCCAGCAGCTTCGGTTCTGCCAGCACAGATACGCAGTATTTT
cdr3_aa: CASSFGSASTDTQYF
v_call: TRBV5-1
clone_size: once
j_call: TRBJ2-3
d_call: NA

cdr3_nt: TGTGCCAGCAGCTCCACGACAGGGGGCAAAGCTTTCTTT
cdr3_aa: CASSSTTGGKAFF
v_call: TRBV7-2
clone_size: NA
j_call: TRBJ1-1
d_call: TRBD1

cdr3_nt: TGTGCCAGCAGCTTAGCGGGGGGAACAGATACGCAGTATTTT
cdr3_aa: CASSLAGGTDTQYF
v_call: TRBV7-2
clone_size: NA
j_call: TRBJ2-3
d_call: NA

cdr3_nt: TGTGCCAGCTCCAGCACTCCAACTAATGAAAAACTGTTTTTT
cdr3_aa: CASSSTPTNEKLFF
v_call: TRBV7-6
clone_size: NA
j_call: TRBJ1-4
d_call: NA

cdr3_nt: TGCAGTGCTAGCCGGGGTGAAAAACTGTTTTTT
cdr3_aa: CSASRGEKLFF
v_call: TRBV20-1
clone_size: few
j_call: TRBJ1-4
d_call: NA

cdr3_nt: TGTGCCAGCAGCCTACCGGGGCCGGGCTCCTACGAGCAGTACTTC
cdr3_aa: CASSLPGPGSYEQYF
v_call: TRBV7-9
clone_size: NA
j_call: TRBJ2-7
d_call: NA

cdr3_nt: TGTGCCAGCAGCTTACAGGGGGGTTGGCGGGGCTACACCTTC
cdr3_aa: CASSLQGGWRGYTF
v_call: TRBV5-4
clone_size: few
j_call: TRBJ1-2
d_call: TRBD1

cdr3_nt: TGTGCCTGGAGTCCCACAGGGGGAAACACCATATATTTT
cdr3_aa: CAWSPTGGNTIYF
v_call: TRBV30
clone_size: medium-sized
j_call: TRBJ1-3
d_call: NA

cdr3_nt: TGTGCCAGCTCACCCATGACAACTAGCAATCAGCCCCAGCATTTT
cdr3_aa: CASSPMTTSNQPQHF
v_call: TRBV18
clone_size: NA
j_call: TRBJ1-5
d_call: NA

cdr3_nt: TGTGCCAGCAGCTTTCGACCGGTCGACTCTGGAAACACCATATATTTT
cdr3_aa: CASSFRPVDSGNTIYF
v_call: TRBV7-2
clone_size: NA
j_call: TRBJ1-3
d_call: NA

cdr3_nt: TGTGCCAGCAGTACAGGGAGCGCTGGCTACACCTTC
cdr3_aa: CASSTGSAGYTF
v_call: TRBV6-5
clone_size: few
j_call: TRBJ1-2
d_call: NA

cdr3_nt: TGCGCCAGCAGCCAAGTTAGCGGGGCGAGCTCCTACAATGAGCAGTTCTTC
cdr3_aa: CASSQVSGASSYNEQFF
v_call: TRBV4-1
clone_size: NA
j_call: TRBJ2-1
d_call: TRBD2

cdr3_nt: TGTGCCAGTACCCGGAGTGCAGGGGAGGCCTACGAGCAGTACTTC
cdr3_aa: CASTRSAGEAYEQYF
v_call: TRBV7-2
clone_size: NA
j_call: TRBJ2-7
d_call: NA

cdr3_nt: TGTGCCAGCAGTCTCGCGGGGCAGGCCTACGAGCAGTACTTC
cdr3_aa: CASSLAGQAYEQYF
v_call: TRBV28
clone_size: NA
j_call: TRBJ2-7
d_call: NA

cdr3_nt: TGTGCCACCAGCAGAGTGCAAGGTGGGGAAGAGACCCAGTACTTC
cdr3_aa: CATSRVQGGEETQYF
v_call: TRBV15
clone_size: NA
j_call: TRBJ2-5
d_call: NA

cdr3_nt: TGTGCCACTACGCATGATTCGGGCATTAATGAAAAACTGTTTTTT
cdr3_aa: CATTHDSGINEKLFF
v_call: TRBV5-4
clone_size: NA
j_call: TRBJ1-4
d_call: NA